This is a list of T cell receptor beta chains from one sample in a study of blood T cell repertoires in COVID-19. Data came from immunoSEQ multiplex PCR; TCRdb stores just in-frame clones and leaves some out. The data show roughly 150,000 clones, roughly four fifths seen once. Sequenced input: peripheral blood. These receptors originate from a woman of 80 years or more with acute or convalescent COVID-19. Each CDR3 is given with its conserved first and last residue. A D gene is named only where the DNA matches it firmly. Expanded clones are given a class, and other clones once, few, many or no size at all.

J | size | V | D | CDR3 | DNA
TRBJ1-1 | . | TRBV18 | . | CASSLAPNWGTEAFF | TGTGCCAGCTCCCTAGCTCCGAACTGGGGCACTGAAGCTTTCTTT
TRBJ2-7 | . | TRBV9 | . | CASSVGGQSYEQYF | TGTGCCAGCAGCGTAGGAGGACAGAGCTACGAGCAGTACTTC
TRBJ2-3 | . | TRBV5-1 | TRBD2 | CASSLELAGRDTQYF | TGCGCCAGCAGCTTGGAACTAGCGGGCCGAGATACGCAGTATTTT
TRBJ2-1 | . | TRBV24-1 | . | CATSDSSTVSYNEQFF | TGTGCCACCAGTGATTCATCAACGGTGTCCTACAATGAGCAGTTCTTC
TRBJ1-2 | . | TRBV5-4 | . | CASSLDFRGEDGYTF | TGTGCCAGCAGCTTGGATTTTCGGGGGGAGGATGGCTACACCTTC
TRBJ1-1 | . | TRBV27 | . | CASSFREGTEAFF | TGTGCCAGCAGTTTCCGGGAGGGCACTGAAGCTTTCTTT
TRBJ2-2 | . | TRBV19 | . | CASNSDFASPGELFF | TGTGCCAGTAACTCCGACTTCGCCTCCCCCGGGGAGCTGTTTTTT
TRBJ2-5 | few | TRBV4-3 | TRBD2 | CASSQGLAGLRTQETQYF | TGCGCCAGCAGCCAAGGACTAGCGGGGTTACGAACTCAAGAGACCCAGTACTTC
TRBJ1-1 | . | TRBV6-2/TRBV6-3 | . | CASSYVQGRLLGEAFF | TGTGCCAGCAGTTACGTACAGGGTCGTCTGCTAGGTGAAGCTTTCTTT
TRBJ2-1 | . | TRBV2 | . | CASSERGYNEQFF | TGTGCCAGCAGTGAACGCGGATACAATGAGCAGTTCTTC
TRBJ1-4 | . | TRBV18 | . | CASSPLGPGEKLFF | TGTGCCAGCTCACCACTTGGGCCAGGAGAAAAACTGTTTTTT
TRBJ1-1 | . | TRBV18 | . | CASSPETLTVPGEAFF | TGTGCCAGCTCACCCGAGACTCTGACAGTCCCAGGGGAAGCTTTCTTT
TRBJ1-2 | . | TRBV11-2 | . | CASSLEPTVSYGYTF | TGTGCCAGCAGCTTAGAACCGACAGTAAGCTATGGCTACACCTTC
TRBJ2-3 | . | TRBV5-1 | . | CASSSIPGMAGSDTQYF | TGCGCCAGCAGCTCGATCCCTGGAATGGCGGGTTCAGATACGCAGTATTTT
TRBJ2-7 | . | TRBV3-1/TRBV3-2 | TRBD1 | CASSQRGGGYEQYF | TGTGCCAGCAGCCAGAGAGGGGGCGGCTACGAGCAGTACTTC
TRBJ2-1 | . | TRBV12-3/TRBV12-4 | . | CASSLVNIGEQFF | TGTGCCAGCAGTTTGGTCAATATCGGTGAGCAGTTCTTC
TRBJ2-1 | once | TRBV7-2 | TRBD2 | CASSFLAGGGQFF | TGTGCCAGCAGCTTTTTAGCGGGGGGCGGCCAGTTCTTC
TRBJ1-1 | . | TRBV7-9 | . | CASSYREIDTEAFF | TGTGCCAGCAGCTACAGGGAGATCGACACTGAAGCTTTCTTT
TRBJ1-2 | . | TRBV6-6 | . | CASVEAANYGYTF | TGTGCCAGCGTCGAGGCGGCGAACTATGGCTACACCTTC
TRBJ1-4 | . | TRBV4-3 | TRBD1 | CASSQDRTGGTNEKLFF | TGCGCCAGCAGCCAAGACCGGACAGGGGGGACTAATGAAAAACTGTTTTTT
TRBJ1-2 | . | TRBV19 | TRBD1 | CASSTPGTGNYGYTF | TGTGCCAGTAGCACACCCGGGACAGGCAACTATGGCTACACCTTC
TRBJ2-3 | few | TRBV5-1 | TRBD1 | CASSSGTGRTDTQYF | TGCGCCAGCAGCTCGGGGACAGGGCGCACAGATACGCAGTATTTT
TRBJ2-1 | . | TRBV15 | TRBD1 | CATSTGQGNEQFF | TGTGCCACCAGCACAGGACAGGGAAATGAGCAGTTCTTC
TRBJ2-5 | . | TRBV7-2 | TRBD2 | CASSLVGSGANQETQYF | TGTGCCAGCAGCTTAGTAGGTAGCGGGGCTAATCAAGAGACCCAGTACTTC
TRBJ2-1 | . | TRBV4-1 | . | CASSRGLVSKDEQFF | TGCGCCAGCAGCCGTGGACTGGTAAGTAAGGATGAGCAGTTCTTC
TRBJ2-3 | once | TRBV3-1/TRBV3-2 | . | CASSQVLEDTQYF | TGTGCCAGCAGCCAGGTGCTAGAGGATACGCAGTATTTT
TRBJ2-3 | . | TRBV15 | TRBD2 | CATSTGTSGFTDTQYF | TGTGCCACCAGCACCGGGACTAGCGGGTTCACAGATACGCAGTATTTT
TRBJ2-3 | . | TRBV5-4 | . | CASSFEDTQYF | TGTGCCAGCAGCTTTGAGGATACGCAGTATTTT
TRBJ1-1 | . | TRBV5-4 | . | CASSLADMNTEAFF | TGTGCCAGCAGCTTGGCGGACATGAACACTGAAGCTTTCTTT
TRBJ2-1 | . | TRBV9 | TRBD1 | CASSPGTDLNEQFF | TGTGCCAGCAGCCCAGGGACAGACCTGAATGAGCAGTTCTTC
TRBJ1-2 | . | TRBV19 | . | CASSPQSTVYYGYTF | TGTGCCAGTAGCCCTCAATCTACAGTTTACTATGGCTACACCTTC
TRBJ2-7 | . | TRBV6-5 | TRBD2 | CASSKTGTRSDEQYF | TGTGCCAGCAGCAAGACCGGGACTAGGTCCGACGAGCAGTACTTC
TRBJ1-4 | . | TRBV7-2 | . | CASSLLGWQEKLFF | TGTGCCAGCAGCTTATTGGGCTGGCAGGAAAAACTGTTTTTT
TRBJ2-7 | . | TRBV18 | . | CASSPPSGKVNYEQYF | TGTGCCAGCTCACCACCATCAGGGAAGGTGAACTACGAGCAGTACTTC
TRBJ1-1 | . | TRBV5-1 | . | CASSLDSLNTEAFF | TGCGCCAGCAGCCTGGACAGCTTGAACACTGAAGCTTTCTTT
TRBJ2-2 | . | TRBV5-1 | . | CASSLALTNTGELFF | TGCGCCAGCAGCTTGGCTCTAACGAACACCGGGGAGCTGTTTTTT
TRBJ2-1 | . | TRBV5-4 | . | CATLNSNRRRSYNEQFF | TGTGCCACCCTCAATTCCAATCGCAGGAGGTCCTACAATGAGCAGTTCTTC
TRBJ2-1 | few | TRBV3-1/TRBV3-2 | . | CASSQDQAGRGFDEQFF | TGTGCCAGCAGCCAAGATCAGGCCGGAAGGGGGTTCGATGAGCAGTTCTTC
TRBJ2-2 | . | TRBV2 | TRBD2 | CASSALAGNTGELFF | TGTGCCAGCAGTGCGCTAGCGGGAAACACCGGGGAGCTGTTTTTT
TRBJ1-2 | . | TRBV4-1 | . | CASSQELTVAFNYTF | TGCGCCAGCAGCCAAGAATTGACTGTTGCCTTTAACTACACCTTC
TRBJ2-3 | once | TRBV6-6 | TRBD2 | CASSPQERGRRTQYF | TGTGCCAGCAGCCCCCAGGAGCGGGGGAGGCGTACGCAGTATTTT
TRBJ1-5 | once | TRBV12-3/TRBV12-4 | . | CASSLRGGPQHF | TGTGCCAGCAGTTTGCGGGGAGGGCCCCAGCATTTT
TRBJ2-3 | . | TRBV7-9 | . | CASSSDREGTDTQYF | TGTGCCAGCAGCTCCGACAGGGAGGGCACAGATACGCAGTATTTT
TRBJ2-3 | . | TRBV19 | . | CASARGLELRDTQYF | TGTGCCAGTGCGAGAGGACTGGAACTTCGAGATACGCAGTATTTT
TRBJ2-1 | once | TRBV9 | . | CASSVGWRGNNEQFF | TGTGCCAGCAGCGTAGGCTGGCGGGGTAACAATGAGCAGTTCTTC
TRBJ2-1 | . | TRBV28 | TRBD2 | CASSSSGIKREQFF | TGTGCCAGCAGCTCTAGCGGGATCAAGCGTGAGCAGTTCTTC
TRBJ1-1 | . | TRBV30 | TRBD1 | CAWRGQAAFF | TGTGCCTGGAGGGGACAGGCGGCTTTCTTT
TRBJ1-1 | . | TRBV2 | TRBD1 | CASSEMGIRQGMAEAFF | TGTGCCAGCAGCGAAATGGGCATCAGACAGGGGATGGCTGAAGCTTTCTTT
TRBJ2-3 | once | TRBV6-5 | . | CASNPGLSTDTQYF | TGTGCCAGCAACCCGGGACTGAGCACAGATACGCAGTATTTT
TRBJ2-4 | once | TRBV12-3/TRBV12-4 | . | CASSLSGKNIQYF | TGTGCCAGCAGTTTAAGCGGCAAAAACATTCAGTACTTC
TRBJ2-7 | . | TRBV15 | . | CATSRDGRGVEQYF | TGTGCCACCAGCAGAGATGGCAGGGGGGTCGAGCAGTACTTC
TRBJ2-3 | . | TRBV28 | TRBD1 | CASKSDRGRGTDTQYF | TGTGCCAGCAAAAGTGACAGGGGAAGGGGCACAGATACGCAGTATTTT
TRBJ2-2 | . | TRBV4-2 | TRBD1 | CASSHTTGGNTGELFF | TGTGCCAGCAGCCATACTACAGGGGGCAACACCGGGGAGCTGTTTTTT
TRBJ1-6 | . | TRBV6-5 | TRBD1 | CASSYRQGNSPLHF | TGTGCCAGCAGTTATCGACAGGGTAATTCACCCCTCCACTTT
TRBJ1-5 | once | TRBV19 | . | CASSSPTGIVQPQHF | TGTGCCAGTAGTAGCCCTACAGGGATTGTGCAGCCCCAGCATTTT